A single T cell receptor (beta chain) is shown here with its context. V trimming: 6 bases; J trimming: 2 bases; junction bases outside the gene matches: 4. Germline CDR1 DFQATT, CDR2 SNEGSKA (reference sequence). This CDR3 contains 12 residues. This sample was included in a study of identical twins. One entry per CDR3 protein results from TCRdb running MiXCR on the 5' RACE reads. The sample has fewer than 900,000 distinct CDR3 sequences; about 20% are singletons. The same data also went into a second study, on T cells expressing NK-cell markers.

The chain has TRBV20-1 and TRBJ2-7, with 7 bases matching TRBD2. The origin of this receptor is a woman in her late teens or twenties in good health. Sequenced material: PBMCs. In DNA, the CDR3 is TGCAGTGCGCTACGGGGGGCCTACGAGCAGTACTTC. Amino acid sequence: CSALRGAYEQYF.